This TCR beta chain was captured by sequencing in a study of T cells in localized non-small cell lung cancer. Overall study results and limits: Uninvolved adjacent lung showed peak T cell clonality, exceeding tumor.

Generated by immunoSEQ multiplex PCR, the TCRdb table keeps only in-frame clones and is missing some. The table lists fewer than 30,000 clones, around 89% of them singletons, with around 5.7% in the top ten. Worth noting for this clone: What it binds is not known.

Germline CDR1 is SGHAT and CDR2 is FQNNGV. The CDR3 runs 15 residues. V lost 5 bases and J lost 5; bases outside the gene matches: 6. The chain employs TRBV11-2 and TRBJ2-1, with 10 bases that match TRBD2. The source of this sequence is a man aged 35-75 years with stage II lung adenocarcinoma. This sample comprised PBMCs, obtained before any cancer treatment. CDR3 nucleotides: TGTGCCAGCAGCCTAATAGGACTAGCGGACAATGAGCAGTTCTTC. It specifies CASSLIGLADNEQFF.